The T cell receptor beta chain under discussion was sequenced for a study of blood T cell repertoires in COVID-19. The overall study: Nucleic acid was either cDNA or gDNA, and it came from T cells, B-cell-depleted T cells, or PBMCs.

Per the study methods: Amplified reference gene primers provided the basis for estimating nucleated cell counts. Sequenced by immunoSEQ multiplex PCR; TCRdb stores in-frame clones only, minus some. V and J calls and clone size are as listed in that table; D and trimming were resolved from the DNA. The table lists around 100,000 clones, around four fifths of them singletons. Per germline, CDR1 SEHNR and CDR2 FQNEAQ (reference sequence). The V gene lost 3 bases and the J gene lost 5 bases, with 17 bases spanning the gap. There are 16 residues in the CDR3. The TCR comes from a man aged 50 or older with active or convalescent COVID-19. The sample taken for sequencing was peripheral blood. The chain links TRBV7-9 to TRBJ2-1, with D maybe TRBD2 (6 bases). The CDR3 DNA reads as TGTGCCAGCAGCTTCTTTAGCGGAAGTGAGGACAATGAGCAGTTCTTC. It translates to CASSFFSGSEDNEQFF.